This T cell receptor beta chain was found in a study of Ad26.COV2.S vaccination and SARS-CoV-2 variants. The wider study: Once or twice, 56 days apart, Ad26.COV2.S was delivered intramuscularly.

The repertoire was sequenced with immunoSEQ multiplex PCR; TCRdb's copy has only in-frame clones and lacks some. The data hold roughly 420,000 clones, with 88% observed a single time. The sample's treatment: roughly 20 received Ad26.COV2.S at low or high dose, single or two shots; a few received placebo; per-sample allocation not given. Day 63 after the first injection of vaccine or placebo was the sampling time. The TCR sequence derives from a person between 18 and 65 years old who received the Ad26.COV2.S COVID-19 vaccine or a placebo. The specimen comprised peripheral blood, sampled in a trial of Ad26.COV2.S vaccine versus placebo.

CDR3 protein: CASNRAGTGELFF. CDR3 DNA sequence: TGTGCCAGCAACAGGGCGGGCACCGGGGAGCTGTTTTTT. V usage is TRBV2 and J usage is TRBJ2-2; D is possibly TRBD1 (6 bases). The CDR3 consists of 13 residues. V lost 7 bases and J lost 4, with 10 bases in between. Germline V gene sequence: CDR1 SNHLY, CDR2 FYNNEI.